What follows are 28 T cell receptor beta chains derived from one specimen sequenced in a study of T cells in Graves' hyperthyroidism and ophthalmopathy. Researchers amplified the TCR beta CDR3 regions from RNA transcripts. The TCR CDR3 was amplified in a first-round RT-PCR using the HTBI primer set. TCRdb processed the multiplex PCR reads anew with MiXCR; each CDR3 protein has one entry. The sample has around 110,000 distinct CDR3 sequences, approximately 16% seen once. Sequencing used blood. The origin of the receptors is a woman in her forties or fifties with Graves' hyperthyroidism.

Many counts were recorded for this clonotype. The chain has TRBV30 and TRBJ2-2, with D possibly matching TRBD2 (6 bases). CDR1 and CDR2 (germline): GTSNPN, SVGIG (reference sequence). Between the trimmed V and J ends, which lost 1 base and 7 bases, there was a span of 7 bases. The CDR3 covers 12 residues. CDR3 loop: CAWSGLVGELFF. In DNA, the CDR3 is TGTGCCTGGAGTGGACTAGTCGGGGAGCTGTTTTTT.

Many counts were recorded for this clonotype. V gene TRBV28 combines with J gene TRBJ2-7; 12 nucleotides align to TRBD2. This CDR3 contains 15 residues. The germline V gene has CDR1 MDHEN and CDR2 SYDVKM. V gave up 6 bases and J gave up 4 bases; unmatched junction bases: 7. The CDR3 reads CASSATSGRSYEQYF. The CDR3 nucleotides are TGTGCCAGCAGCGCGACTAGCGGGAGATCTTACGAGCAGTACTTC.

This clonotype was counted many times. The rearrangement uses TRBV6-1 and TRBJ1-1; no definite D call. The CDR3 length is 16 residues. Germline values: CDR1 MNHNS, CDR2 SASEGT. The germline V and J ends were trimmed by 10 bases and 0 bases, with 21 bases remaining between them. CDR3 sequence (DNA): TGTGCCACCGGCGCTGGGCCCCATCGAATGAACACTGAAGCTTTCTTT. Translating gives CATGAGPHRMNTEAFF.

In this sample, this clonotype turned up many times. The V and J genes are TRBV11-2 and TRBJ2-2; 9 bases map to TRBD2. CDR1 SGHAT and CDR2 FQNNGV come from the germline V gene. This CDR3 has 16 amino acids. V shed 4 bases, J shed 0 bases, and the junction held 3 bases outside the gene matches. The CDR3 sequence: CASSSWTSANTGELFF. The CDR3 DNA reads TGTGCCAGCAGCTCGTGGACTAGCGCGAACACCGGGGAGCTGTTTTTT.

This clonotype was recorded at least ten times. The chain joins TRBV28 to TRBJ2-3, with D tentatively TRBD1 (6 bases). The germline V and J ends were trimmed by 3 bases and 6 bases, with 16 bases remaining between them. Per germline, CDR1 MDHEN and CDR2 SYDVKM. The CDR3 sequence is 15 residues long. CDR3 nucleotides: TGTGCCAGCAGTTTCGACAGGTCCCTTTTTGATACGCAGTATTTT. This translates into CASSFDRSLFDTQYF. Based on the CDR3 plus reference TRBV28 and TRBJ2-3, the full variable domain is DVKVTQSSRYLVKRTGEKVFLECVQDMDHENMFWYRQDPGLGLRLIYFSYDVKMKEKGDIPEGYSVSREKKERFSLILESASTNQTSMYLCASSFDRSLFDTQYFGPGTRLTVL.

This clonotype was found many times. The chain carries TRBV7-6 and TRBJ1-1, with a tentative D call TRBD1 (5 bases). CDR1 and CDR2 (germline): SGHVS, FNYEAQ. The CDR3 is 15 residues long. The ends were cut back, 6 bases at V and 0 bases at J, with 14 bases in the middle. This CDR3 reads CASSPPDKMNTEAFF. The CDR3 coding sequence is TGTGCCAGCAGTCCGCCGGACAAGATGAACACTGAAGCTTTCTTT.

The chain employs TRBV6-2 or TRBV6-3 and TRBJ1-2; no reliable D call. Germline values: CDR1 MNHEY, CDR2 SVGEGT. V was shortened by 8 bases and J by 5 bases, with 21 bases between the two germline ends. The CDR3 has 15 residues. In nucleotides, the CDR3 is TGTGCCAGCGGTCGGGTCGAACCGTCCCAGTATGGCTACACCTTC. Translating gives CASGRVEPSQYGYTF.

This clonotype was seen a few times. J is TRBJ2-3 and V is TRBV2, with 10 bases lining up with TRBD2. Germline V lookup: CDR1 SNHLY, CDR2 FYNNEI. The trim removed 5 bases at V and 1 base at J, leaving 9 bases unmatched. The CDR3 extends over 17 amino acids. In DNA, the CDR3 is TGTGCCAGCAGTCGACCTCGGACTAGCGGCCGCACAGATACGCAGTATTTT. This sequence encodes CASSRPRTSGRTDTQYF.

The table lists this clonotype with many counts. V is TRBV3-1 and J is TRBJ2-1; no reliable D call. The CDR3 length is 17 residues. CDR1 is LGHDT and CDR2 is YNNKEL in the germline V gene (reference sequence). V was cut by 1 base and J by 5 bases, with 18 bases left in between. The CDR3 sequence: CASSQGRSWLDNNEQFF. The CDR3 DNA follows: TGTGCCAGCAGCCAAGGTCGGTCGTGGCTAGACAACAATGAGCAGTTCTTC.

This clonotype has at least ten counts. This sequence joins TRBV19 and TRBJ2-5; unclear D gene. Trimming took 3 bases from V and 1 from J, leaving 9 bases between them. The CDR3 contains 14 residues. Germline CDR1 reads LNHDA; CDR2 reads SQIVND (reference sequence). The CDR3 region is CASSIGTRQETQYF. The CDR3 DNA is TGTGCCAGTAGTATCGGAACGCGCCAAGAGACCCAGTACTTC.

This chain joins TRBV6-2 or TRBV6-3 and TRBJ1-5; TRBD1 aligns across 7 bases. The germline CDR1 and CDR2 sequences are MNHEY and SVGEGT. Unmatched junction bases numbered 9, after V lost 5 bases and J lost 8 bases. This CDR3 region has 14 residues. CDR3 DNA sequence: TGTGCCAGCAGTAACAGGGGACTGGTAAAGCCCCAGCATTTT. It codes for CASSNRGLVKPQHF.

This clonotype was detected ten times or more. V and J are TRBV12-3 or TRBV12-4 and TRBJ2-1; possibly TRBD2 for D (5 bases). V lost 3 bases, J lost 5 bases, and 14 bases lay in between. This CDR3 is 15 amino acids long. The CDR3 here is CASSFRGPTNNEQFF. The CDR3 nucleotides are TGTGCCAGCAGTTTCAGAGGGCCGACCAACAATGAGCAGTTCTTC.

Ten or more counts support this clonotype. This chain links TRBV28 with TRBJ2-7, with 9 bases fitting TRBD1. The V and J ends lost 3 bases and 2 bases, in that order; junction bases with no gene match: 5. CDR1 is MDHEN, CDR2 SYDVKM, per germline. This CDR3 is 15 amino acids long. The DNA for the CDR3 is TGTGCCAGCAGTTTTATCGGACAGGGGCCCTACGAGCAGTACGTC. Amino acids: CASSFIGQGPYEQYV.

This clonotype was seen repeatedly, ten times or more. J is TRBJ2-3 and V is TRBV5-1; D unclear. The germline CDR1 and CDR2 sequences are SGHRS and YFSETQ. V gave up 2 bases and J gave up 0 bases, with 10 bases separating them. This CDR3 region has 15 residues. CDR3 protein: CASSFRQPSTDTQYF. DNA for the CDR3: TGCGCCAGCAGCTTCAGGCAGCCTAGCACAGATACGCAGTATTTT.

The table lists this clonotype with many counts. The chain joins TRBV5-1 to TRBJ2-2, with unresolved D. This CDR3 contains 15 residues. Germline assignment: CDR1 SGHRS and CDR2 YFSETQ. V was cut by 0 bases and J by 3 bases, with 9 bases left in between. The CDR3 DNA reads as TGCGCCAGCAGCTTGGAACACCCCGACACCGGGGAGCTGTTTTTT. Translating it yields CASSLEHPDTGELFF.

The V gene is TRBV5-5, the J gene TRBJ2-1, with TRBD2 as a possible D gene (7 bases). The CDR3 extends over 15 amino acids. V was shortened by 4 bases and J by 4 bases, with 15 bases between the two germline ends. Germline-derived CDR1 and CDR2 are SGHKS and YYEKEE (reference sequence). The CDR3 loop is CASSQRERGYNEQFF. CDR3 nucleotide sequence: TGTGCCAGCAGCCAGCGGGAAAGGGGGTACAATGAGCAGTTCTTC.

The chain is built from TRBV28 and TRBJ2-3; 11 bases map to TRBD1. The trim removed 5 bases at V and 4 bases at J, leaving 11 bases unmatched. The CDR3 sequence is 17 residues long. CDR1 MDHEN and CDR2 SYDVKM come from the germline V gene. CDR3 in amino acids: CASSHPGQGGTADTQYF. In nucleotides, the CDR3 is TGTGCCAGCAGTCATCCGGGACAGGGGGGGACTGCAGATACGCAGTATTTT. Based on the CDR3 plus reference TRBV28 and TRBJ2-3, the full variable domain is DVKVTQSSRYLVKRTGEKVFLECVQDMDHENMFWYRQDPGLGLRLIYFSYDVKMKEKGDIPEGYSVSREKKERFSLILESASTNQTSMYLCASSHPGQGGTADTQYFGPGTRLTVL.

This clonotype was observed many times. The rearrangement links TRBV7-9 to TRBJ1-1, with D tentatively TRBD1 (5 bases). CDR1 is SEHNR and CDR2 is FQNEAQ in the germline V gene (reference sequence). The V gene lost 5 bases and the J gene lost 6 bases, with 13 bases spanning the gap. The CDR3 totals 13 residues. The CDR3 region is CASSPEGSPEAFF. CDR3 in DNA: TGTGCCAGCAGCCCAGAGGGGTCCCCTGAAGCTTTCTTT.

This clonotype was seen at least ten times. The rearrangement uses TRBV12-3 or TRBV12-4 and TRBJ2-1, with 8 bases lining up with TRBD1. The CDR3 extends over 13 amino acids. V gave up 6 bases and J gave up 8 bases; unmatched junction bases: 6. This chain's CDR3 is CASRSDRDDEQFF. As DNA, the CDR3 is TGTGCCAGCAGATCGGACAGGGACGATGAGCAGTTCTTC.

This clonotype has at least ten counts. This rearrangement joins TRBV25-1 to TRBJ1-6; D call uncertain. The germline gives CDR1 MGHDK, CDR2 SYGVNS. V lost 0 bases and J 17 bases, leaving 14 bases between the germline ends. CDR3 size: 13 residues. The chain's CDR3 is CASSEYGAASVHF. In DNA form, the CDR3 reads TGTGCCAGCAGTGAATATGGAGCGGCTTCCGTCCACTTT.

In its sample, this clonotype was seen many times. The V gene is TRBV10-2, the J gene TRBJ2-1; 10 nucleotides agree with TRBD2. Germline V gene lookup returns CDR1 WSHSY and CDR2 SAAADI. This CDR3 comprises 14 residues. Germline trimming cut 8 bases from V and 8 bases from J; bases unmatched to any gene: 9. This chain's CDR3 is CASSIAGGIYEQFF. The CDR3 nucleotides read TGCGCCAGCTCGATAGCGGGAGGTATATATGAGCAGTTCTTC.

The rearrangement uses TRBV3-1 and TRBJ2-3; D gene ambiguous. V was shortened by 4 bases and J by 3 bases, with 11 bases between the two germline ends. This CDR3 is 14 amino acids long. Per germline, CDR1 LGHDT and CDR2 YNNKEL (reference sequence). CDR3 amino acids: CASSPNRVTDTQYF. The DNA for the CDR3 is TGTGCCAGCAGCCCAAATCGGGTTACAGATACGCAGTATTTT.

In its sample, this clonotype was seen many times. The J gene is TRBJ1-4, the V gene TRBV18; D not certain. This CDR3 is built from 15 residues. Germline CDR1 KGHSH, CDR2 LQKENI. V shed 0 bases and J shed 5 bases, with 10 bases lying between them. The CDR3 here is CASSPPAERNEKLFF. CDR3 DNA sequence: TGTGCCAGCTCACCACCGGCAGAGCGCAATGAAAAACTGTTTTTT.

This clonotype was detected many times. The rearrangement joins TRBV11-1 to TRBJ1-2; tentatively, D is TRBD1 (6 bases). V lost 0 bases and J 3 bases, leaving 8 bases between the germline ends. This CDR3 is 14 amino acids long. In germline, CDR1 is SGHAT, CDR2 FQDESV (reference sequence). In DNA form, the CDR3 reads TGTGCCAGCAGCTTAGCCGCAGGGGACTATGGCTACACCTTC. The encoded protein is CASSLAAGDYGYTF.

This clonotype has a count of ten or more. The V and J genes are TRBV29-1 and TRBJ2-7; D may be TRBD1 (5 bases). Trimming removed 5 bases at V and 0 bases at J, with 11 bases between. CDR1 and CDR2 (germline): SQVTM, ANQGSEA. The CDR3 has 13 residues. The CDR3 protein is CSVIGHSSYEQYF. CDR3 sequence (DNA): TGCAGCGTTATTGGACACTCCTCCTACGAGCAGTACTTC.

This clonotype was seen at least ten times. This chain links TRBV30 with TRBJ1-4; D may be TRBD1 (6 bases). CDR1 is GTSNPN and CDR2 is SVGIG in the germline V gene (reference sequence). The CDR3 sequence is 13 residues long. V was trimmed by 0 bases and J by 10 bases, leaving 12 bases between them. The CDR3 DNA reads as TGTGCCTGGAGTGTACAGAGCAGGGGAAAACTGTTTTTT. Amino acids: CAWSVQSRGKLFF.

This clonotype was recorded at least ten times. The chain links TRBV30 to TRBJ1-1; 7 nucleotides align to TRBD1. In germline, CDR1 is GTSNPN, CDR2 SVGIG (reference sequence). After removal of 4 bases from V and 1 base from J, the junction contained 12 bases not matched to a gene. This CDR3 comprises 16 residues. This chain's CDR3 is CAWNLWGRGENTEAFF. The DNA for the CDR3 is TGTGCCTGGAATCTCTGGGGCAGGGGGGAGAACACTGAAGCTTTCTTT.

This clonotype was counted at least ten times. The V and J genes are TRBV29-1 and TRBJ2-4; 7 nucleotides align to TRBD2. Germline V CDR1 and CDR2: SQVTM, ANQGSEA. The CDR3 covers 14 residues. The V and J ends lost 3 bases and 7 bases, in that order; junction bases with no gene match: 9. The CDR3 coding sequence is TGCAGCGTTGACACCGGGACTACTTCCAACATTCAGTACTTC. It specifies CSVDTGTTSNIQYF.